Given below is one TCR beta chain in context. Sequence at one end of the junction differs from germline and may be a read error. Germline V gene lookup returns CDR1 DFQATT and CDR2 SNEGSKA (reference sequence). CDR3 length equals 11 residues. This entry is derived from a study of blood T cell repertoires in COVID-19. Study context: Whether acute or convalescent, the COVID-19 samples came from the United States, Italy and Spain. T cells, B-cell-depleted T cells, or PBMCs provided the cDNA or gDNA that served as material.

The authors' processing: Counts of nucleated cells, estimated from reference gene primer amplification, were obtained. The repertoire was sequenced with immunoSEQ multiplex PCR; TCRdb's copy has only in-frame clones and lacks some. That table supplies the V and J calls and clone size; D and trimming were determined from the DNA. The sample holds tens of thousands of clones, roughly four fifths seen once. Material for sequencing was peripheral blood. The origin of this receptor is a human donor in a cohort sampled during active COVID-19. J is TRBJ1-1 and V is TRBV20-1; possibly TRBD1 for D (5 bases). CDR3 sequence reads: CRATGNTEAFF. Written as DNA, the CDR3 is TGCAGGGCTACAGGGAACACTGAAGCTTTCTTT.